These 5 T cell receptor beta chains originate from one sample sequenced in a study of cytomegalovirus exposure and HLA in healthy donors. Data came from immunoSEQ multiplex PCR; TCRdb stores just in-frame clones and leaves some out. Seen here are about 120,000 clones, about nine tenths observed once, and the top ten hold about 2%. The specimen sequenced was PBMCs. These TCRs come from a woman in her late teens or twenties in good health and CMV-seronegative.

The CDR3 region has the DNA TGTGCCAGTAGAGGGACAGAGAACACTGAAGCTTTCTTT. Translated: CASRGTENTEAFF. The chain has TRBV19 and TRBJ1-1, with TRBD1 matching 7 bases. Trimming at V came to 6 bases and at J to 1 base, leaving 2 bases not matched to a gene. The CDR3 runs to 13 residues. Germline-derived CDR1 and CDR2 are LNHDA and SQIVND (reference sequence).

CDR3 DNA sequence: TGTGCCAGCAGTGACTCGTGGGGAGGGCAGCCCCAGCATTTT. Amino acid sequence: CASSDSWGGQPQHF. V and J are TRBV6-4 and TRBJ1-5, with D unresolved. The V and J ends lost 0 bases and 7 bases respectively, with 10 bases between them. Germline-derived CDR1 and CDR2 are MRHNA and SNTAGT. The CDR3 extends over 14 amino acids.

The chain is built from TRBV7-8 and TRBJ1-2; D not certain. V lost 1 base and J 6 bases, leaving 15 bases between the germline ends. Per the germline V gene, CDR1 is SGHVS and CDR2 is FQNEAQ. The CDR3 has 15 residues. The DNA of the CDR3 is TGTGCCAGCAGCTTAGACGGGAAGATAGGAGATGGCTACACCTTC. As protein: CASSLDGKIGDGYTF.

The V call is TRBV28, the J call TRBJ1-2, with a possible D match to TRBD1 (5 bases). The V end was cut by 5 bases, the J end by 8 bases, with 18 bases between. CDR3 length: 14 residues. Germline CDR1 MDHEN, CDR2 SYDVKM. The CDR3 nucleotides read TGTGCCAGCAGTCAAGGGGCAGGCAATAACGGCTACACCTTC. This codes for CASSQGAGNNGYTF.

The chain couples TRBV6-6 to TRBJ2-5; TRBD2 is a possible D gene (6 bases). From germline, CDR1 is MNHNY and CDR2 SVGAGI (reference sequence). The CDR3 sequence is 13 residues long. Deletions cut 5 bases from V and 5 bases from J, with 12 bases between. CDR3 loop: CASSPLASETQYF. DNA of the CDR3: TGTGCCAGCAGTCCGCTAGCGTCGGAGACCCAGTACTTC.